Listed below are T cell receptor beta chains from one sample, sequenced in a study of metastatic and nonmetastatic thyroid tumors. TCRdb used MiXCR to call clones anew from the PCR reads. The data contain about 33,000 clones, 18% of them singletons. The sequencing sample was made of blood. The source of these receptors is a male donor with papillary thyroid cancer or a benign thyroid nodule (not recorded which). Some clones in this sample may be carry-over from other donors' samples. CDR3s include the opening cysteine and the closing phenylalanine or tryptophan. Each record gives: V gene, clone size, D gene, J gene, CDR3 protein, CDR3 DNA. D genes are given only for firm matches. The size field is filled for only some rows; it gives once, few, many or a size class.

>TRBV4-3|many|.|TRBJ2-3
CASSQDYSSSTDTQYF
TGCGCCAGCAGCCAAGACTACAGCTCTAGCACAGATACGCAGTATTTT
>TRBV28|many|.|TRBJ2-3
CASSSNADTQYF
TGTGCCAGCAGTTCTAACGCAGATACGCAGTATTTT
>TRBV7-2|many|.|TRBJ2-3
CASSQSGARDTQYF
TGTGCCAGCAGCCAGAGTGGGGCTCGAGATACGCAGTATTTT
>TRBV4-3|many|.|TRBJ1-4
CASSPDTYRAGLFF
TGCGCCAGCAGCCCAGACACCTACAGGGCCGGACTGTTTTTT
>TRBV28|medium-sized|.|TRBJ1-6
CASSLINQGNSPLHF
TGTGCCAGCAGTTTGATCAACCAGGGGAATTCACCCCTCCACTTT
>TRBV6-1|few|TRBD2|TRBJ2-7
CASRRGSGATTYEQYF
TGTGCCAGCAGACGGGGTAGCGGGGCCACTACCTACGAGCAGTACTTC
>TRBV19|many|.|TRBJ1-5
CASSIGGGLGNQPQHF
TGTGCCAGTAGTATAGGGGGGGGACTGGGCAATCAGCCCCAGCATTTT
>TRBV5-6|many|TRBD2|TRBJ2-1
CASSSAGYNEQFF
TGTGCCAGCAGCTCAGCGGGGTACAATGAGCAGTTCTTC
>TRBV12-3/TRBV12-4|.|TRBD1|TRBJ2-7
CASSLIGTGLYF
TGTGCCAGCAGTTTAATCGGGACAGGGCTGTACTTC
>TRBV28|few|.|TRBJ1-3
CASSPRGTTGNTIYF
TGTGCCAGCAGCCCAAGGGGAACTACTGGAAACACCATATATTTT
>TRBV12-3/TRBV12-4|.|.|TRBJ2-2
CASSLAGGLDTGELFF
TGTGCCAGCAGTTTAGCGGGAGGTTTGGACACCGGGGAGCTGTTTTTT
>TRBV9|many|.|TRBJ2-7
CASSPDSLYEQYF
TGTGCCAGCAGCCCAGACAGCCTCTACGAGCAGTACTTC
>TRBV2|.|.|TRBJ2-7
CASSGPIGEYSYEQYF
TGTGCCAGCAGTGGTCCAATTGGGGAGTATAGCTACGAGCAGTACTTC
>TRBV12-3/TRBV12-4|few|.|TRBJ1-6
CASSFSNRSPLHF
TGTGCCAGCAGTTTCTCCAACAGGTCACCCCTCCACTTT
>TRBV6-1|.|.|TRBJ1-6
CASSEVYGSSYNSPLHF
TGTGCCAGCAGTGAAGTGTACGGGAGCTCCTATAATTCACCCCTCCACTTT